Given below is one T cell receptor beta chain in context. Its matching antigen is unknown. Trimming shortened V by 6 bases and J by 7 bases, and 15 bases separated the two germline ends. Germline loops: CDR1 DFQATT, CDR2 SNEGSKA (reference sequence). This CDR3 spans 13 amino acids. Unique molecular identifiers tagged individual cDNA molecules. In TCRdb, the 5' RACE reads were re-called with MiXCR into one record per CDR3 protein. In the table there are 30,000 to 35,000 distinct CDR3 sequences, 6% to 7.5% of which are singletons. The data stem from a study of early T cells in non-severe SARS-CoV-2 infection. On the study more broadly: Sequenced material consisted of bulk RNA (from unsorted whole blood), and chains were unpaired.

Points from the study as a whole: Matching with VDJdb favored anti-spike CD8 responses (missing private and CD4 specificities).

This TCR came from an adult who was a healthcare worker with PCR-confirmed SARS-CoV-2 infection or an uninfected control (not recorded which). The specimen comprised whole blood, sampled at baseline. This chain connects TRBV20-1 to TRBJ2-2; D unresolved. The CDR3: CSALRVQIGELFF. The CDR3 nucleotides are TGCAGTGCACTCCGGGTTCAAATCGGGGAGCTGTTTTTT.